The following is a TCR beta chain sequence with its context. Its matching antigen is unknown. As processed by the authors: Filtering of immunoSEQ junctional sequences could not match full-length read filtering. TCRdb keeps only in-frame clones here, not all; method: immunoSEQ multiplex PCR. V, J and clone size derive from that table, while D and trimming were established from the DNA sequence. This table has about a million clones, 70% to 80% appearing once. This entry is derived from a study of shared clonotypes between healthy human individuals. General study results and limits: For naive CD4 cells, 4% to 5% of clonotypes were shared across four donors. Depth of sequencing was expected to influence donor clonotype sharing.

CDR3 length: 13 residues. In germline, CDR1 is MDHEN, CDR2 SYDVKM. V was clipped by 2 bases and J by 7 bases, with 12 bases between them. The specimen sequenced was memory CD4+ T cells from PBMCs. Noted subset: CD45RA-negative fraction. The sequence was obtained from a man aged 18 to 30 in good health. Some clones in this sample may be carry-over from other donors' samples. V gene TRBV28 combines with J gene TRBJ2-7, with D tentatively TRBD1 (5 bases). Here the CDR3 reads CASSLGRAFEQYF. CDR3 DNA sequence: TGTGCCAGCAGTTTAGGCAGGGCCTTTGAGCAGTACTTC.